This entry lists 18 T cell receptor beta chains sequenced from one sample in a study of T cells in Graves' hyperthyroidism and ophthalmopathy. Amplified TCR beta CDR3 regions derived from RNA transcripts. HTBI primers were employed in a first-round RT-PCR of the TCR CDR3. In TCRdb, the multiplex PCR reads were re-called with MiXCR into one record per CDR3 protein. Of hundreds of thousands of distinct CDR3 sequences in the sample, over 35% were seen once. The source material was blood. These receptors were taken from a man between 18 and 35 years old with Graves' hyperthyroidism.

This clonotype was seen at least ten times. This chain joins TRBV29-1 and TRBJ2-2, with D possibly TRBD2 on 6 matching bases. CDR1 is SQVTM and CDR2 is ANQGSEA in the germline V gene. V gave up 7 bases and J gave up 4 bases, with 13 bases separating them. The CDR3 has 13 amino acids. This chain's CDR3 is CSGGGASTGELFF. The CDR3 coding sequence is TGCAGCGGCGGAGGGGCCAGCACCGGGGAGCTGTTTTTT.

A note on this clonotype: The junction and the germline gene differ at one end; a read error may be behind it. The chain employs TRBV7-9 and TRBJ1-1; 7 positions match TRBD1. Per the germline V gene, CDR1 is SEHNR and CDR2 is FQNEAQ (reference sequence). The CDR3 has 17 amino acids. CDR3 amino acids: CASSQESPTGKDTEAFF. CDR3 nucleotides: TGCGCCAGCAGCCAAGAGTCGCCGACAGGGAAGGACACTGAAGCTTTCTTT.

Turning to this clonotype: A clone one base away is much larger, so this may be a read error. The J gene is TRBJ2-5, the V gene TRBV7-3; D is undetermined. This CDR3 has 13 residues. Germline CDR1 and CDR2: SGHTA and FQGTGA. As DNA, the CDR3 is TGTGCCGGCAGCTTAGGCGGTTTCGGGACCCAGTACTTC. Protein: CAGSLGGFGTQYF.

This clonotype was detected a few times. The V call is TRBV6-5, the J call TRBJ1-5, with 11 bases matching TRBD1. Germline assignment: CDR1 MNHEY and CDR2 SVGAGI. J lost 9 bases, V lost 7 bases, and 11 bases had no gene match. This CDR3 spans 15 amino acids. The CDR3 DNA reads TGTGCCAGCACCGAAGGGACAGGGGGGAGATCGCCCCAGCATTTT. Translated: CASTEGTGGRSPQHF.

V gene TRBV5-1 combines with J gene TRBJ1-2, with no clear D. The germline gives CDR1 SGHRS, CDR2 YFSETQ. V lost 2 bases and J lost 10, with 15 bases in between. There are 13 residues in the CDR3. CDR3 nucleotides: TGCGCCAGCAGCTTCCAGCGGGGAATCGACTACACCTTC. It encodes CASSFQRGIDYTF.

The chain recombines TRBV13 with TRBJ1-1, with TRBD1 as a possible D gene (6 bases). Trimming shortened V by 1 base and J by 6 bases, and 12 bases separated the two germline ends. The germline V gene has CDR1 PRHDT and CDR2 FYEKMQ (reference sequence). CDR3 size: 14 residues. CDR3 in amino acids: CASSLETGESEAFF. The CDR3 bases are TGTGCCAGCAGCTTAGAGACAGGAGAATCTGAAGCTTTCTTT.

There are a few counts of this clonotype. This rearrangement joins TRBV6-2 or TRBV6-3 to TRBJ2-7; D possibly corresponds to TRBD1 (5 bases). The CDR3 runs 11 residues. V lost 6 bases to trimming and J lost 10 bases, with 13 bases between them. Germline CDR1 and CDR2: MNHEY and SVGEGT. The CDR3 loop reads CASSGSGPQYF. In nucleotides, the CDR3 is TGTGCCAGCAGCGGCTCAGGGCCCCAGTACTTC.

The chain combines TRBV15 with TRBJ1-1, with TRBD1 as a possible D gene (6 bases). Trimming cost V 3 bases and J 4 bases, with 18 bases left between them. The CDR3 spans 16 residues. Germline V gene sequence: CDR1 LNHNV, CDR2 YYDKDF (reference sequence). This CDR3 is CATSSPIQGQGTEAFF. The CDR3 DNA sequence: TGTGCCACCAGCAGCCCCATTCAGGGGCAAGGCACTGAAGCTTTCTTT.

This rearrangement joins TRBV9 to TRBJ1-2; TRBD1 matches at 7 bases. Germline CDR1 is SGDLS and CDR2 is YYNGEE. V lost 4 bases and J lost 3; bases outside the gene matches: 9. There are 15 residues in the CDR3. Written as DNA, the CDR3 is TGTGCCAGCAGCCAAGATTGGAGGGGGCACTATGGCTACACCTTC. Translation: CASSQDWRGHYGYTF. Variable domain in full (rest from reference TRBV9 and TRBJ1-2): DSGVTQTPKHLITATGQRVTLRCSPRSGDLSVYWYQQSLDQGLQFLIQYYNGEERAKGNILERFSAQQFPDLHSELNLSSLELGDSALYFCASSQDWRGHYGYTFGSGTRLTVV.

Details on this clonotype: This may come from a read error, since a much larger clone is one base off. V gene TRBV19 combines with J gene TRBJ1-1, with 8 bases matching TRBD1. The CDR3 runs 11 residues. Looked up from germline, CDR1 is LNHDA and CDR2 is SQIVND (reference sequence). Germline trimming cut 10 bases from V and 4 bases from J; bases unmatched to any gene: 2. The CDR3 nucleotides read TGTGCCACTGACAGGGGCACTGAAGCTTTCTTT. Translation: CATDRGTEAFF. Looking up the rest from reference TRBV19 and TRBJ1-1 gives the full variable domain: DGGITQSPKYLFRKEGQNVTLSCEQNLNHDAMYWYRQDPGQGLRLIYYSQIVNDFQKGDIAEGYSVSREKKESFPLTVTSAQKNPTAFYLCATDRGTEAFFGQGTRLTVV.

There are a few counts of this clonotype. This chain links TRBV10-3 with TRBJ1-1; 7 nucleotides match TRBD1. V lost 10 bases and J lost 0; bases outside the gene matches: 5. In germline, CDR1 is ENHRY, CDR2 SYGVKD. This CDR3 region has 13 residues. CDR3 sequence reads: CATRDRLNTEAFF. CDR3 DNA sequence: TGTGCCACCCGGGACAGACTGAACACTGAAGCTTTCTTT.

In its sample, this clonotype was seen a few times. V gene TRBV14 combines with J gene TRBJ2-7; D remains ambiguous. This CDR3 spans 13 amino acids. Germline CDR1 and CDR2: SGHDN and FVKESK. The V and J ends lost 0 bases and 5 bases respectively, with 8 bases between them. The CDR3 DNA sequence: TGTGCCAGCAGCCAAGAGGCGTATGACGAGCAGTACTTC. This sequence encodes CASSQEAYDEQYF.

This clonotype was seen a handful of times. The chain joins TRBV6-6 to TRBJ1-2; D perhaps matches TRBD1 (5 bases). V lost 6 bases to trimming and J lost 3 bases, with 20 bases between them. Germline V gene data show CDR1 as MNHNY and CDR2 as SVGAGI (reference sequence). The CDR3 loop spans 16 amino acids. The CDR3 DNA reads TGTGCCAGCAGCGCGCCAGGGACGTTAGACTACTATGGCTACACCTTC. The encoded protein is CASSAPGTLDYYGYTF.

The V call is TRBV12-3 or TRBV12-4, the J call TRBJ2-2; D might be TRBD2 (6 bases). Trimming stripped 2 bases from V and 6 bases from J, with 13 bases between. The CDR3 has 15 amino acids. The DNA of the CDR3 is TGTGCCAGCAGTTTACCAGCGGAGGGGCCCGGGGAGCTGTTTTTT. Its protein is CASSLPAEGPGELFF.

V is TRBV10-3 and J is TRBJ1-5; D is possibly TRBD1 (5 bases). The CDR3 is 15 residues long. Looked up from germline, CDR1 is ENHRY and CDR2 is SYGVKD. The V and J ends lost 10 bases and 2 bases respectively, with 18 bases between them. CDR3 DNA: TGTGCCACCGGGACTTTGGGGGATGGCAATCAGCCCCAGCATTTT. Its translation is CATGTLGDGNQPQHF.

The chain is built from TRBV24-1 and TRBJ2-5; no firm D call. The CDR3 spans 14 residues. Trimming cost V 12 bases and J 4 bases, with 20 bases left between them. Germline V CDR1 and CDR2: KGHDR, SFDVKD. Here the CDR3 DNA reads TGTGCCCCACTGGTTCTCGGTAGCAGAGAGACCCAGTACTTC. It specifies CAPLVLGSRETQYF.

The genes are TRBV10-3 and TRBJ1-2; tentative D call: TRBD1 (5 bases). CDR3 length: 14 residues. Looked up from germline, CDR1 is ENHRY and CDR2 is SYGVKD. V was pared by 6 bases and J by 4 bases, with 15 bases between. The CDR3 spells CAISDPGTSYGYTF. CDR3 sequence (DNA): TGTGCCATCAGCGATCCCGGGACCAGCTATGGCTACACCTTC.

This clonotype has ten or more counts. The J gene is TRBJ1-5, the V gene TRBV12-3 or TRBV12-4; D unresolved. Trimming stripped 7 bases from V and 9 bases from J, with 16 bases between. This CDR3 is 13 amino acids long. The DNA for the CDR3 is TGTGCCAGCATCCTGGGGTCGGACGGGCCCCAGCATTTT. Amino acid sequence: CASILGSDGPQHF.